The entry below describes one TCR beta chain. Its antigen is not known. This CDR3 comprises 14 residues. V dropped 2 bases and J dropped 0 bases, with 7 bases sitting between them. Germline V gene data show CDR1 as SNHLY and CDR2 as FYNNEI. In the PCR, 60 Vbeta and 13 Jbeta primers were used. Data came from immunoSEQ multiplex PCR; TCRdb stores just in-frame clones and leaves some out. The sample holds 150,000 or so clones. This record belongs to a study of cytomegalovirus exposure and HLA in healthy donors. Study results and caveats: Previously analyzed data showed that most TCR beta V segments were productive at a frequency of about 87% or about 30%. Association of a missense DCLRE1C variant with TCR beta V- and J-gene trimming was reported in a later analysis.

The origin of this receptor is a man between 18 and 29 years old in good health and CMV-seronegative. The chain links TRBV2 to TRBJ1-2; no clear D gene. Source material: PBMCs. In DNA, the CDR3 is TGTGCCAGCAGTGAATTATTAGCTAACTATGGCTACACCTTC. This gives the protein CASSELLANYGYTF.